What follows are 32 T cell receptor beta chains derived from one specimen sequenced in a study of CD8 T cells in ankylosing spondylitis. In TCRdb, the 5' RACE reads were re-called with MiXCR into one record per CDR3 protein. The sample holds around 300,000 distinct CDR3 sequences, around 20% seen once. The specimen sequenced was blood, either unsorted or a sorted T cell fraction (not recorded which). The receptors come from a female donor with ankylosing spondylitis or in good health (not recorded which).

The rearrangement links TRBV2 to TRBJ2-2, with TRBD1 matching over 8 bases. V trimming: 5 bases; J trimming: 7 bases; junction bases outside the gene matches: 3. CDR3 length equals 13 residues. Per germline, CDR1 SNHLY and CDR2 FYNNEI. The CDR3 DNA reads as TGTGCCAGCAGTCTCGACAGGGGCGGGGAGCTGTTTTTT. Its protein is CASSLDRGGELFF.

This clonotype was observed many times. The V call is TRBV12-3 or TRBV12-4, the J call TRBJ1-4, with 9 bases lining up with TRBD1. V trimming: 4 bases; J trimming: 5 bases; junction bases outside the gene matches: 5. This CDR3 comprises 15 residues. CDR3 in amino acids: CASSSLDRGNEKLFF. The DNA for the CDR3 is TGTGCCAGCAGTTCCTTGGACAGGGGCAATGAAAAACTGTTTTTT.

This clonotype showed up many times. Relative to the germline gene, one junction end is altered; a read error may explain this. The chain recombines TRBV14 with TRBJ2-2; a weak D match, TRBD2 (6 bases). Germline V gene sequence: CDR1 SGHDN, CDR2 FVKESK. The CDR3 runs to 12 residues. The CDR3 is CASSHQGGEMFF. In DNA form, the CDR3 reads TGTGCCAGCAGCCACCAGGGCGGGGAGATGTTTTTT.

The genes are TRBV7-2 and TRBJ2-7; D possibly corresponds to TRBD2 (6 bases). This CDR3 contains 15 residues. The V end lost 5 bases, the J end lost 3 bases, and 17 bases lay between the germline ends. CDR1 is SGHTA, CDR2 FQGNSA, per germline. Here the CDR3 reads CASSLTTRGLYEQYF. The CDR3 bases are TGTGCCAGCAGCCTTACTACTAGGGGACTCTACGAGCAGTACTTC.

This clonotype was detected ten times or more. CDR3 nucleotides: TGCAGTGCTAGAGTAGCAGGAGAGAACACTGAAGCTTTCTTT. It encodes CSARVAGENTEAFF. The chain has TRBV20-1 and TRBJ1-1, with D unresolved. Per germline, CDR1 DFQATT and CDR2 SNEGSKA (reference sequence). V was shortened by 1 base and J by 1 base, with 10 bases between the two germline ends. The CDR3 loop spans 14 amino acids.

The sample holds a few counts of this clonotype. This chain joins TRBV24-1 and TRBJ2-1; D gene ambiguous. V lost 0 bases, J lost 10 bases, and 12 bases lay in between. The CDR3 sequence is 14 residues long. Germline V gene sequence: CDR1 KGHDR, CDR2 SFDVKD. The CDR3: CATSDLSLGDEQFF. CDR3 coding DNA: TGTGCCACCAGTGATTTGAGTCTAGGAGACGAGCAGTTCTTC.

In its sample, this clonotype was seen a few times. This chain links TRBV7-2 with TRBJ1-1; no reliable D call. CDR1 is SGHTA and CDR2 is FQGNSA in the germline V gene. The CDR3 has 16 amino acids. Trimming took 2 bases from V and 1 from J, leaving 14 bases between them. CDR3 nucleotides: TGTGCCAGCAGCTTATTCCAGGCCGCAGGGAACACTGAAGCTTTCTTT. Amino acids: CASSLFQAAGNTEAFF.

The chain carries TRBV5-5 and TRBJ2-7; D gene uncertain. V lost 7 bases to trimming and J lost 0 bases, with 14 bases between them. Germline V gives CDR1 SGHKS, CDR2 YYEKEE (reference sequence). The CDR3 has 14 residues. The CDR3: CASGSLWGSYEQYF. The CDR3, as DNA: TGTGCCAGCGGCTCCCTTTGGGGCTCCTACGAGCAGTACTTC.

This clonotype was detected ten times or more. This rearrangement joins TRBV4-3 to TRBJ2-1; TRBD2 aligns across 7 bases. Looked up from germline, CDR1 is LGHNA and CDR2 is YSLEER. V lost 0 bases, J lost 10 bases, and 12 bases stayed unmatched. This CDR3 has 16 amino acids. The CDR3 here is CASSQEGLAAFGEQFF. Here the CDR3 DNA reads TGCGCCAGCAGCCAAGAGGGCCTAGCGGCCTTCGGGGAGCAGTTCTTC.

This clonotype was found a few times. This chain connects TRBV19 to TRBJ2-7, with D uncertain. This CDR3 comprises 13 residues. Per the germline V gene, CDR1 is LNHDA and CDR2 is SQIVND (reference sequence). Trimming took off 5 bases at V and 3 bases at J, with 11 bases between the two ends. The CDR3 region is CASSLRHSYEQYF. The DNA of the CDR3 is TGTGCCAGTAGTTTAAGACACAGCTACGAGCAGTACTTC.

The chain has TRBV28 and TRBJ2-7, with unresolved D. Germline V gene data show CDR1 as MDHEN and CDR2 as SYDVKM. Trimming left V 5 bases short and J 3 bases short, with 14 bases between. The CDR3 sequence is 14 residues long. CDR3 loop: CASSITSNIYEQYF. CDR3 nucleotide sequence: TGTGCCAGCAGTATTACAAGTAACATCTACGAGCAGTACTTC.

This clonotype was found many times. This chain joins TRBV20-1 and TRBJ1-1; 7 bases agree with TRBD1. CDR1 is DFQATT and CDR2 is SNEGSKA in the germline V gene (reference sequence). CDR3 length: 13 amino acids. The junction had 10 bases not matched to a gene; V was cut back by 7 bases and J by 5 bases. This CDR3 reads CSGRQGGGTEAFF. The CDR3 nucleotides are TGCAGTGGCCGACAGGGAGGAGGTACTGAAGCTTTCTTT.

This clonotype was seen more than once but under ten times. This chain uses TRBV12-3 or TRBV12-4 with TRBJ2-5; a possible D gene is TRBD2 (5 bases). The V gene lost 3 bases and the J gene lost 5 bases, with 10 bases spanning the gap. This CDR3 contains 13 residues. CDR3 sequence (DNA): TGTGCCAGCAGTTTTCGGAGGTTCGAGACCCAGTACTTC. As protein: CASSFRRFETQYF.

V is TRBV6-1 and J is TRBJ2-7; 9 nucleotides align to TRBD1. The CDR3 has 16 amino acids. The ends lost 6 bases at V and 5 bases at J; junction bases unmatched: 14. CDR1 is MNHNS and CDR2 is SASEGT in the germline V gene. The CDR3 region has the DNA TGTGCCAGCAGCCTAGGGACAGGGAGGTTAATTAACGAGCAGTACTTC. As protein: CASSLGTGRLINEQYF.

The CDR3 is CASSQFYTVNTEAFF. The DNA of the CDR3 is TGTGCCAGCAGCCAATTCTATACGGTGAACACTGAAGCTTTCTTT. V and J are TRBV16 and TRBJ1-1; no clear D gene. The CDR3 contains 15 residues. CDR1 KGHSY and CDR2 FQNENV come from the germline V gene. V lost 1 base and J 0 bases, leaving 9 bases between the germline ends.

This clonotype was counted a few times. This chain connects TRBV6-2 or TRBV6-3 to TRBJ2-7, with no clear D. From germline, CDR1 is MNHEY and CDR2 SVGEGT. The CDR3 length is 13 residues. Trimming left V 5 bases short and J 4 bases short, with 12 bases between. CDR3 sequence (DNA): TGTGCCAGCAGTCTCCAGACTCATTACGAGCAGTACTTC. This codes for CASSLQTHYEQYF.

This clonotype occurred a few times. The rearrangement uses TRBV7-2 and TRBJ2-7; 8 bases match TRBD2. CDR1 is SGHTA, CDR2 FQGNSA, per germline. The ends lost 4 bases at V and 6 bases at J; junction bases unmatched: 14. The CDR3 runs 16 residues. DNA for the CDR3: TGTGCCAGCAGCTCCATGGGGGCGGGAGGATTCTCCGAGCAGTACTTC. Amino acid sequence: CASSSMGAGGFSEQYF.

In its sample, this clonotype was seen a few times. The chain recombines TRBV4-3 with TRBJ1-1; possible D gene TRBD1, 5 bases. The germline V and J ends were trimmed by 3 bases and 4 bases, with 9 bases remaining between them. This CDR3 spans 13 amino acids. Germline CDR1 is LGHNA and CDR2 is YSLEER. CDR3 coding DNA: TGCGCCAGCAGCCAGGGACGGACCACTGAAGCTTTCTTT. Translation: CASSQGRTTEAFF.

This chain uses TRBV5-1 with TRBJ1-5; D not resolved. Germline CDR1 and CDR2: SGHRS and YFSETQ. Trimming stripped 2 bases from V and 3 bases from J, with 15 bases between. This CDR3 has 16 amino acids. The CDR3 DNA sequence: TGCGCCAGCAGCTTAGTTGGTTCTCCCTCCAATCAGCCCCAGCATTTT. Its translation: CASSLVGSPSNQPQHF.

The table lists this clonotype with a few counts. This CDR3 reads CASSPPNSSPGQYF. The CDR3 DNA sequence: TGTGCCAGCTCACCACCGAATTCGAGCCCGGGGCAGTATTTT. This chain links TRBV18 with TRBJ2-3, with no clear D. CDR1 and CDR2 from the germline V gene are KGHSH and LQKENI. Trimming stripped 0 bases from V and 11 bases from J, with 15 bases between. There are 14 residues in the CDR3.

DNA of the CDR3: TGTGCCAGCAGCGTGACTAGCGGGATCACCGGGGAGCTGTTTTTT. It yields the protein CASSVTSGITGELFF. The gene calls are TRBV7-2 and TRBJ2-2; 11 bases align to TRBD2. Germline CDR1 SGHTA, CDR2 FQGNSA. The CDR3 sequence is 15 residues long. V shed 5 bases and J 4 bases; nucleotides not matched to a gene: 3.

This clonotype occurred many times. V usage is TRBV20-1 and J usage is TRBJ1-5; tentative D call: TRBD1 (5 bases). The V end was cut by 0 bases, the J end by 6 bases, with 15 bases between. The germline V gene encodes CDR1 DFQATT and CDR2 SNEGSKA (reference sequence). This CDR3 contains 15 residues. The CDR3 here is CSARDQRSGGQPQHF. The CDR3 DNA sequence: TGCAGTGCTAGAGATCAAAGGAGTGGGGGTCAGCCCCAGCATTTT.

This rearrangement joins TRBV20-1 to TRBJ2-5; D uncertain. Trimming took off 8 bases at V and 2 bases at J, with 21 bases between the two ends. The CDR3 consists of 15 residues. Looked up from germline, CDR1 is DFQATT and CDR2 is SNEGSKA (reference sequence). CDR3 residues: CSPEFGVAGQETQYF. CDR3 bases: TGCAGTCCGGAGTTTGGCGTGGCAGGACAAGAGACCCAGTACTTC.

This clonotype has more than one count but fewer than ten. CDR3 nucleotides: TGTGCCAGCAGTTTTCCCCGGCACGGGAGCTACAATGAGCAGTTCTTC. This gives the protein CASSFPRHGSYNEQFF. The chain joins TRBV12-3 or TRBV12-4 to TRBJ2-1; D possibly corresponds to TRBD2 (6 bases). The CDR3 is made up of 16 amino acids. The germline V and J ends were trimmed by 3 bases and 3 bases, with 15 bases remaining between them.

This clonotype has more than one count but fewer than ten. The CDR3 spells CASSEGRDTEAFF. CDR3 coding DNA: TGCGCCAGCAGTGAAGGGAGGGACACTGAAGCTTTCTTT. The chain has TRBV10-2 and TRBJ1-1, with D unresolved. The CDR3 extends over 13 amino acids. Trimming left V 3 bases short and J 3 bases short, with 8 bases between. From germline, CDR1 is WSHSY and CDR2 SAAADI.

This clonotype was found a few times. The genes are TRBV20-1 and TRBJ2-1, with D unclear. CDR1 is DFQATT, CDR2 SNEGSKA, per germline (reference sequence). V lost 3 bases and J lost 9, with 9 bases in between. This CDR3 is 11 amino acids long. As DNA, the CDR3 is TGCAGTGCTAGTGGGTCGGCTGAGCAGTTCTTC. Its translation: CSASGSAEQFF.

In this sample, this clonotype turned up many times. This rearrangement joins TRBV5-6 to TRBJ2-5; possible D gene TRBD1, 7 bases. V lost 1 base and J lost 5, with 12 bases in between. Germline CDR1 SGHDT, CDR2 YYEEEE. The CDR3 has 14 amino acids. CDR3 region: CASSLTTGRETQYF. Here the CDR3 DNA reads TGTGCCAGCAGCTTGACGACAGGGAGGGAGACCCAGTACTTC.

The gene calls are TRBV2 and TRBJ2-1, with 7 positions matching TRBD2. The CDR3 length is 16 residues. V was clipped by 9 bases and J by 3 bases; unmatched bases: 14. CDR1 is SNHLY and CDR2 is FYNNEI in the germline V gene. As DNA, the CDR3 is TGTGCCAGTACCTCCAATATAGCGGGTGACTACAATGAGCAGTTCTTC. Protein: CASTSNIAGDYNEQFF.

This sequence joins TRBV18 and TRBJ2-7, with 10 bases that match TRBD1. Trimming cost V 2 bases and J 6 bases; bases outside gene matches: 4. The CDR3 has 14 residues. Looked up from germline, CDR1 is KGHSH and CDR2 is LQKENI. The CDR3 nucleotides are TGTGCCAGCTCACCAGGACAGGGGGATCGCGAGCAGTACTTC. It is translated as CASSPGQGDREQYF.

This chain links TRBV5-5 with TRBJ2-7, with TRBD2 matching 7 bases. The J segment lost 5 bases and the V segment lost 4 bases, leaving 9 bases of the junction unmatched. This CDR3 comprises 14 residues. Germline CDR1 SGHKS, CDR2 YYEKEE (reference sequence). CDR3 sequence (DNA): TGTGCCAGCAGCCTCCGGGGGGACGGGAACGAGCAGTACTTC. Residues: CASSLRGDGNEQYF. Drawing the rest from reference TRBV5-5 and TRBJ2-7, the complete variable domain is DAGVTQSPTHLIKTRGQQVTLRCSPISGHKSVSWYQQVLGQGPQFIFQYYEKEERGRGNFPDRFSARQFPNYSSELNVNALLLGDSALYLCASSLRGDGNEQYFGPGTRLTVT.

The chain has TRBV9 and TRBJ1-2; 8 nucleotides line up with TRBD1. This CDR3 contains 14 residues. V dropped 1 base and J dropped 7; count of bases not matched to a gene: 6. Germline V gene data show CDR1 as SGDLS and CDR2 as YYNGEE. CDR3 DNA sequence: TGTGCCAGCAGCGTAACAGGGGGTATCGGTGGCTACACCTTC. Protein: CASSVTGGIGGYTF. Using reference TRBV9 and TRBJ1-2 for the parts outside the CDR3, the full variable domain is DSGVTQTPKHLITATGQRVTLRCSPRSGDLSVYWYQQSLDQGLQFLIQYYNGEERAKGNILERFSAQQFPDLHSELNLSSLELGDSALYFCASSVTGGIGGYTFGSGTRLTVV.

This clonotype was counted only a few times. The V gene is TRBV5-1, the J gene TRBJ2-7, with 8 bases identical to TRBD1. This CDR3 spans 14 amino acids. V shed 2 bases and J 3 bases; nucleotides not matched to a gene: 4. Germline V lookup: CDR1 SGHRS, CDR2 YFSETQ. The CDR3 DNA reads as TGCGCCAGCAGCTTCGGACAGGGAAGCTACGAGCAGTACTTC. Translated: CASSFGQGSYEQYF.